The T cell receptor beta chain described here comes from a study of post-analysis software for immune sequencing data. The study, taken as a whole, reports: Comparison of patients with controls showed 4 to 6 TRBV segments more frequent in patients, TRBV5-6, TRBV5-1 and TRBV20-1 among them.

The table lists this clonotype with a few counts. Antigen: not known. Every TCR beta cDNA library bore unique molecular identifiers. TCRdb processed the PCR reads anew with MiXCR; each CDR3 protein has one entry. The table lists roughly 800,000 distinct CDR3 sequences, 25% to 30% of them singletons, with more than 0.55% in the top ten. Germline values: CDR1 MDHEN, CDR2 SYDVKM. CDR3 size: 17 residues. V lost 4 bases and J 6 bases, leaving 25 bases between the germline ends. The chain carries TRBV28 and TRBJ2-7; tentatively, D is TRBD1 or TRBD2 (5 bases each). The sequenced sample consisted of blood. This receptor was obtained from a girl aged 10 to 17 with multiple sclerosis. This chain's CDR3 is CASSYHKTGTVGREQYF. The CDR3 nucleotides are TGTGCCAGCAGTTACCACAAAACCGGGACCGTCGGGCGCGAGCAGTACTTC. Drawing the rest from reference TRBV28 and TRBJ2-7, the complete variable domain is DVKVTQSSRYLVKRTGEKVFLECVQDMDHENMFWYRQDPGLGLRLIYFSYDVKMKEKGDIPEGYSVSREKKERFSLILESASTNQTSMYLCASSYHKTGTVGREQYFGPGTRLTVT.